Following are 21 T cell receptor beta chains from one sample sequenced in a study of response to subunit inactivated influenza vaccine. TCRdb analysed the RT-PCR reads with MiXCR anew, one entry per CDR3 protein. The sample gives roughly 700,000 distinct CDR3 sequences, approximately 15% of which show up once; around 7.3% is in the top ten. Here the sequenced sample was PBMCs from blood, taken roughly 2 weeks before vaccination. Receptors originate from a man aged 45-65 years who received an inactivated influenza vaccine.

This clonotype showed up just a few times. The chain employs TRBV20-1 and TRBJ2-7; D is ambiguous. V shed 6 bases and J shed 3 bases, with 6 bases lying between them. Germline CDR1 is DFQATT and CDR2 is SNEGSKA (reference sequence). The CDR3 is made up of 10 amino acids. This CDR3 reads CSATNYEQYF. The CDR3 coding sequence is TGCAGTGCGACAAACTACGAGCAGTACTTC.

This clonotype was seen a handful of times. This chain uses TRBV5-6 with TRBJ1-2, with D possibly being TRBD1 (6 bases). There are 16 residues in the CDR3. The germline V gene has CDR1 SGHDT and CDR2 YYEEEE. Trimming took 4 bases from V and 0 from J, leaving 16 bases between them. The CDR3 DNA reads TGTGCCAGCAGCCTCGCCGGGGGGCCCACTAACTATGGCTACACCTTC. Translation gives CASSLAGGPTNYGYTF.

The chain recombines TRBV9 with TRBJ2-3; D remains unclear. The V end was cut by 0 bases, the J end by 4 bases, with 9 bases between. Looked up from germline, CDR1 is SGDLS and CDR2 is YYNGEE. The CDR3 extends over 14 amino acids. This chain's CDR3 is CASSVGLVADTQYF. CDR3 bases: TGTGCCAGCAGCGTAGGGCTGGTCGCAGATACGCAGTATTTT.

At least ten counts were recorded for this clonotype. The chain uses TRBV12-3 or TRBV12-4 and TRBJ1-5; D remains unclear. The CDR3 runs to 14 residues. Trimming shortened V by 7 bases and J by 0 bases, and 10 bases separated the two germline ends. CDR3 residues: CASTLTGSNQPQHF. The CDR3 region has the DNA TGTGCCAGCACCCTCACGGGTAGCAATCAGCCCCAGCATTTT.

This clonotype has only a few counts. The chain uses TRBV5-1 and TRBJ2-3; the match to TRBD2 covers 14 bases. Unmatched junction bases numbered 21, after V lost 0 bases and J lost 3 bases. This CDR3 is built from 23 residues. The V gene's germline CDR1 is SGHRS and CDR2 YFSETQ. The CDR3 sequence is CASSLELPGGTSGRRIGTDTQYF. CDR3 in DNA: TGCGCCAGCAGCTTGGAATTACCCGGCGGGACTAGCGGGAGAAGAATCGGAACAGATACGCAGTATTTT.

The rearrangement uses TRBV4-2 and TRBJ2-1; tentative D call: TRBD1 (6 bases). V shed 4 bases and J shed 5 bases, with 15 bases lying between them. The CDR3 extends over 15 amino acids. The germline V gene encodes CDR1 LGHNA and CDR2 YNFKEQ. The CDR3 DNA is TGTGCCAGCAGCCCCCCAGGGGCGGCGGACAATGAGCAGTTCTTC. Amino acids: CASSPPGAADNEQFF.

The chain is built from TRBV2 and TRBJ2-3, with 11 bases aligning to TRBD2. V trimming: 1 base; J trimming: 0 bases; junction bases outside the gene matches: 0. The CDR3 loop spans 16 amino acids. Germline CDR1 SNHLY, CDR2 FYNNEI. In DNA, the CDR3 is TGTGCCAGCAGTGAAGGGACTAGCGGGAGCACAGATACGCAGTATTTT. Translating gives CASSEGTSGSTDTQYF.

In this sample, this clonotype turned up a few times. The CDR3 here is CASSFQGVATEAFF. As DNA, the CDR3 is TGTGCCAGCAGCTTTCAGGGGGTGGCTACTGAAGCTTTCTTT. This rearrangement joins TRBV5-6 to TRBJ1-1; 7 bases map to TRBD1. Per germline, CDR1 SGHDT and CDR2 YYEEEE. Germline trimming cut 2 bases from V and 5 bases from J; bases unmatched to any gene: 6. This CDR3 comprises 14 residues.

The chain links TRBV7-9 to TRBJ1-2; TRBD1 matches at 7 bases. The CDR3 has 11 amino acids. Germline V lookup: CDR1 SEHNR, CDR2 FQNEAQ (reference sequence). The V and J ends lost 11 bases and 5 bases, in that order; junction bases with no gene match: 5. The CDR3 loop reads CAGGQEYGYTF. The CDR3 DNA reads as TGTGCCGGAGGACAGGAGTATGGCTACACCTTC.

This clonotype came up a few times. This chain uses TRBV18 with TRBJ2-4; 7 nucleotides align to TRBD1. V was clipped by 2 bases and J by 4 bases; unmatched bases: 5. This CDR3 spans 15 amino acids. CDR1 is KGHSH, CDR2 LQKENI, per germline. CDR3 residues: CASSPGTEGKNIQYF. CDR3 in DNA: TGTGCCAGCTCACCAGGGACAGAGGGTAAAAACATTCAGTACTTC.

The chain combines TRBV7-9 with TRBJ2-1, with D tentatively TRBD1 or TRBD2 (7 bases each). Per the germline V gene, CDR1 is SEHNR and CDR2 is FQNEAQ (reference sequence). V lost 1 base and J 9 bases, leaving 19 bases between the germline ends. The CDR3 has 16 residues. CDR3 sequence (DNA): TGTGCCAGCAGCTTAGACAGGGGAGGGCTAAATGGTGAGCAGTTCTTC. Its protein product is CASSLDRGGLNGEQFF.

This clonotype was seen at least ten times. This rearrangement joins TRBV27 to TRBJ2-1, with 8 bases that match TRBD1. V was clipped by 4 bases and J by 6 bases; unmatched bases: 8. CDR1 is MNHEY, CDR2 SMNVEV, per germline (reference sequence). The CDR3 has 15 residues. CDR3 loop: CASSSTGDSVNEQFF. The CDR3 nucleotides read TGTGCCAGCAGTTCGACAGGGGACTCGGTCAATGAGCAGTTCTTC.

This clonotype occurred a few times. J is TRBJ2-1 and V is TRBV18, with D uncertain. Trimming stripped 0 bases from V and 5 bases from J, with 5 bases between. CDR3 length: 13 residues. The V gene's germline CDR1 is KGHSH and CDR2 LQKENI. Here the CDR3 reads CASSPPLNNEQFF. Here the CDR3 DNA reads TGTGCCAGCTCACCACCTCTGAACAATGAGCAGTTCTTC.

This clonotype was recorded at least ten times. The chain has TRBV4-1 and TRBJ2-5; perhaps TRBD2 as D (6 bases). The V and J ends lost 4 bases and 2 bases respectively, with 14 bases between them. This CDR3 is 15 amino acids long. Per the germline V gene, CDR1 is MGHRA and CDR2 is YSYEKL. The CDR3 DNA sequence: TGCGCCAGCAGCCGAACCGGGACTCAACAAGAGACCCAGTACTTC. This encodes CASSRTGTQQETQYF.

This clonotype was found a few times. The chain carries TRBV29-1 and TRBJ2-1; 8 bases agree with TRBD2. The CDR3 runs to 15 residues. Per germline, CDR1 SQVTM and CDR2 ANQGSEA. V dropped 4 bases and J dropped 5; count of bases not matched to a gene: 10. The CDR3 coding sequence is TGCAGCGTTGTAACGGACGGGCGGGGGGACAATGAGCAGTTCTTC. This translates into CSVVTDGRGDNEQFF.

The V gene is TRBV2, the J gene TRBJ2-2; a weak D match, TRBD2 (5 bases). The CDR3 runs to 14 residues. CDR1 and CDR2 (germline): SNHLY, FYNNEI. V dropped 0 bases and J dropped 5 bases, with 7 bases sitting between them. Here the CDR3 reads CASSEARVTGELFF. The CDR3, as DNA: TGTGCCAGCAGTGAAGCGCGGGTTACCGGGGAGCTGTTTTTT.

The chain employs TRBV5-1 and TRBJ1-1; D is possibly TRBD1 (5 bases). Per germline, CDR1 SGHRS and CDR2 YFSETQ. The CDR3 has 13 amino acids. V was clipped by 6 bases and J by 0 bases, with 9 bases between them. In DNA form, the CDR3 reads TGCGCCAGCAAAGGGGACGTGAACACTGAAGCTTTCTTT. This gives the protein CASKGDVNTEAFF. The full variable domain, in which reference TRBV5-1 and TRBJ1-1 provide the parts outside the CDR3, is KAGVTQTPRYLIKTRGQQVTLSCSPISGHRSVSWYQQTPGQGLQFLFEYFSETQRNKGNFPGRFSGRQFSNSRSEMNVSTLELGDSALYLCASKGDVNTEAFFGQGTRLTVV.

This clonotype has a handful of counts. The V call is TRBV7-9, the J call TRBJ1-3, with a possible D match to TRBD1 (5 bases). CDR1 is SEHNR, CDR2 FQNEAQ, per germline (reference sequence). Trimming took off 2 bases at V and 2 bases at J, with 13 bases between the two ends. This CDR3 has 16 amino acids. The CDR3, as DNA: TGTGCCAGCAGCTTACGACAGCCGATACCTGGAAACACCATATATTTT. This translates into CASSLRQPIPGNTIYF.

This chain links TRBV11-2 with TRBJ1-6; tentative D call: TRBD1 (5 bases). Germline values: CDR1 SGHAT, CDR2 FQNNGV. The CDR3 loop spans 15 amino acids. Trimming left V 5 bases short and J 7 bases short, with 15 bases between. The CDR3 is CASSPRGGENSPLHF. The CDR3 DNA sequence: TGTGCCAGCAGCCCCCGGGGGGGGGAAAATTCACCCCTCCACTTT.

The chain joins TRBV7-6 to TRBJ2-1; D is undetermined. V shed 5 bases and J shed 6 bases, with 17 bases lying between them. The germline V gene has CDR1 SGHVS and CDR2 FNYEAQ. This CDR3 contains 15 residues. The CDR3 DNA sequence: TGTGCCAGCAGCCCCCCTTTTAGGTTGGGCAATGAGCAGTTCTTC. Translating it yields CASSPPFRLGNEQFF. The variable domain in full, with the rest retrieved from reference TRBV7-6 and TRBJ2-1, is GAGVSQSPRYKVTKRGQDVALRCDPISGHVSLYWYRQALGQGPEFLTYFNYEAQQDKSGLPNDRFSAERPEGSISTLTIQRTEQRDSAMYRCASSPPFRLGNEQFFGPGTRLTVL.

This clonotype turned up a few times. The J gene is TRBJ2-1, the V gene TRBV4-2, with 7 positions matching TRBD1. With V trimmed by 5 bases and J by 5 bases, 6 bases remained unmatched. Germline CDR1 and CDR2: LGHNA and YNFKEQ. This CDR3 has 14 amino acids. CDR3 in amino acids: CASSVRTGDNEQFF. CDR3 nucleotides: TGTGCCAGCAGCGTCCGGACAGGTGACAATGAGCAGTTCTTC.